The 3 T cell receptor beta chains presented below share a single source sample, sequenced in a study of human T cells and chemical hapten exposure. One entry per CDR3 protein results from TCRdb running MiXCR on the RACE reads. The sample includes roughly 64,000 distinct CDR3 sequences, about 11% of them seen just once. Time point: pre-sensitization, week 0. The treatment: therapeutic diphenylcyclopropenone sensitization with weekly scalp DPC. Sequencing was performed on whole blood, taken in connection with sensitization to the hapten diphenylcyclopropenone (DPC). These receptors all come from a woman aged 40 to 50 with alopecia areata. Some clones in this sample may be carry-over from other donors' samples.

V is TRBV6-2 or TRBV6-3 and J is TRBJ2-1, with 10 bases lining up with TRBD1. CDR1 and CDR2 (germline): MNHEY, SVGEGT. The CDR3 is 14 residues long. V dropped 7 bases and J dropped 9; count of bases not matched to a gene: 9. Written as DNA, the CDR3 is TGTGCCAGCACGACAGGGGGCCGATCGAGTGAGCAGTTCTTC. This translates into CASTTGGRSSEQFF.

In DNA form, the CDR3 reads TGCAGTGCTAGAGAGGGGGCTCTAAGAACGCAGTATTTT. Translation gives CSAREGALRTQYF. The V gene is TRBV20-1, the J gene TRBJ2-3; TRBD1 might be the D (6 bases). V was shortened by 0 bases and J by 9 bases, with 13 bases between the two germline ends. This CDR3 is built from 13 residues. CDR1 is DFQATT and CDR2 is SNEGSKA in the germline V gene (reference sequence).

This clonotype has a count of ten or more. CDR3 amino acids: CASRLGTSGGNEQFF. In DNA form, the CDR3 reads TGTGCCAGCCGACTCGGGACTAGCGGGGGAAATGAGCAGTTCTTC. The rearrangement links TRBV2 to TRBJ2-1; 14 bases align to TRBD2. Germline trimming cut 8 bases from V and 7 bases from J; bases unmatched to any gene: 7. The germline CDR1 and CDR2 sequences are SNHLY and FYNNEI. The CDR3 extends over 15 amino acids.